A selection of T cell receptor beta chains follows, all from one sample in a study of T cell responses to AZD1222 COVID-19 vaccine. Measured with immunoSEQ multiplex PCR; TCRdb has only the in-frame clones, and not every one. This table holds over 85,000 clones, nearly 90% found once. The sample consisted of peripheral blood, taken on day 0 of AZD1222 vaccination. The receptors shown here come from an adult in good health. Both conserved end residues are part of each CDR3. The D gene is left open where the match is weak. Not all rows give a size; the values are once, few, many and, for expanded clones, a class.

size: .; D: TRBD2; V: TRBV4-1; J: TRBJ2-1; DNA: TGCGCCAGCAGCCTTCTCCCTAGCGGGGGGGTTATAAGGTCCTCCTACAATGAGCAGTTCTTC; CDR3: CASSLLPSGGVIRSSYNEQFF
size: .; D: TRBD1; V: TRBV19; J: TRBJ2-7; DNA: TGTGCCAGTAGTATAGCTCCGGGACAGCGGTTCGGCGAGCAGTACTTC; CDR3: CASSIAPGQRFGEQYF
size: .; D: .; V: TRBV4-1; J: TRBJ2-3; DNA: TGCGCCAGCAGCCGGTCGGGACGAGGTGCGGGACATTCCGATACGCAGTATTTT; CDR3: CASSRSGRGAGHSDTQYF
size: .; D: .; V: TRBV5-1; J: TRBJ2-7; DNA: TGCGCCAGCAGCTTGTTCGGGCCTTCCGAGCAGTACTTC; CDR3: CASSLFGPSEQYF
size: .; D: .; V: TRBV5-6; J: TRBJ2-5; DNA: TGTGCCAGCAGCAAAGGACATCTCAAAGAGACCCAGTACTTC; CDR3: CASSKGHLKETQYF
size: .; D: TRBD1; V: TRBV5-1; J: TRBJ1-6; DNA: TGCGCCAGCAGCTTGGGACAGGGAAAGGATTCACCCCTCCACTTT; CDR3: CASSLGQGKDSPLHF
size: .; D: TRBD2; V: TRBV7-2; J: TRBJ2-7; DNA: TGTGCCAGCAGCTTAGGGGTGGCGGGAGGGAGATACGAGCAGTACTTC; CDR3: CASSLGVAGGRYEQYF
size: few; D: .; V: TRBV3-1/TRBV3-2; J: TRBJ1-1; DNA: TGTGCCAGCAGCCAAGATGGGGGGAGGTCCGCTTTCTTT; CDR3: CASSQDGGRSAFF
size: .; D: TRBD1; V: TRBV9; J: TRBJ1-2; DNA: TGTGCCAGCAGCCCCCCGGGAGGGGCAGGGGGGGGTTATGGCTACACCTTC; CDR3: CASSPPGGAGGGYGYTF
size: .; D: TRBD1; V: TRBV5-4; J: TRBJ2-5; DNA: TGTGCCAGCAGCCCGGACAGGGCGACAGAGACCCAGTACTTC; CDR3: CASSPDRATETQYF
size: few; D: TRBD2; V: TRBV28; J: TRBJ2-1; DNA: TGTGCCAGCAGCCCACCGGGACTAGCGGGAGGAAATGAGCAGTTCTTC; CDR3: CASSPPGLAGGNEQFF
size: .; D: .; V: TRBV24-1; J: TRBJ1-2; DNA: TGTGCCACCAGTGACCCCACAGGGCCTAGTGGCTACACCTTC; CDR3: CATSDPTGPSGYTF
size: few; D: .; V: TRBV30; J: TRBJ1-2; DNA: TGTGCCTGGAGTGTACAGGGAAGCTATGGCTACACCTTC; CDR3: CAWSVQGSYGYTF
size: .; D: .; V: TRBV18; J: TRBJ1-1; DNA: TGTGCCAGCTCACCCGCCCGGAGAGACACTGAAGCTTTTTTT; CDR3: CASSPARRDTEAFF
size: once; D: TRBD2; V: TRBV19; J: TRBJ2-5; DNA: TGTGCCAGTAGTATAGGAGCTAGCGGGGTCCAAGAGACCCAGTACTTC; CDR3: CASSIGASGVQETQYF
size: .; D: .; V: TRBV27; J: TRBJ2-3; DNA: TGTGCCCGGGGGACGGCAAGCACAGATACGCAGTATTTT; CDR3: CARGTASTDTQYF
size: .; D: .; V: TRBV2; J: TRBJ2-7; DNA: TGTGCCAGCAGGCCCTCGGGGTTGTACGAGCAGTACTTC; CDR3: CASRPSGLYEQYF